The sequence of this T cell receptor beta chain was determined in a study of shared clonotypes between healthy human individuals. Whole-study results and caveats: What rarefaction showed was incomplete sorted-subset sequencing despite large depth. Larger estimated richness was generally recorded for naive subsets relative to memory subsets.

Per the study methods: Sequence data from immunoSEQ were junction-only and lacked quality scores; consequently, filtering differed. Data came from immunoSEQ multiplex PCR; TCRdb stores just in-frame clones and leaves some out. Clone size and V and J calls were adopted from that table, with D and trimming inferred from the DNA. The table records about 2.2 million clones, 85% to 95% of them present only once. Naive CD8 populations comprised CD45RO-negative cells positively selected for CCR7, excluding terminally differentiated effector memory CD45RA+ cells. Donors comprised only Caucasian adults living in Nashville, Tennessee. Looked up from germline, CDR1 is LNHNV and CDR2 is YYDKDF (reference sequence). The CDR3 spans 16 residues. V was shortened by 1 base and J by 3 bases, with 14 bases between the two germline ends. On this clone: The antigen remains undetermined.

The chain has TRBV15 and TRBJ2-3; D unresolved. The origin of this receptor is a young man in good health. Some clones in this sample may be carry-over from other donors' samples. The sequencing sample was made of naive CD8+ T cells from PBMCs. The chain's CDR3 is CATSRAPGRPTDTQYF. The CDR3 bases are TGTGCCACCAGCAGAGCCCCTGGACGACCGACAGATACGCAGTATTTT. The full variable domain, its missing parts supplied by reference TRBV15 and TRBJ2-3, is DAMVIQNPRYQVTQFGKPVTLSCSQTLNHNVMYWYQQKSSQAPKLLFHYYDKDFNNEADTPDNFQSRRPNTSFCFLDIRSPGLGDTAMYLCATSRAPGRPTDTQYFGPGTRLTVL.